The 19 T cell receptor beta chains in this list originate from one sample, sequenced in a study of breast tumors, draining lymph nodes, adjacent tissues. Each CDR3 protein gets one entry after TCRdb re-called the multiplex PCR reads with MiXCR. Counted here are 15,000 to 20,000 distinct CDR3 sequences, 40% to 55% occurring once; the ten biggest clones make up about an eighth. Sequenced: tumor-adjacent breast tissue. The origin of the receptors is a female donor with breast cancer. Some clones in this sample may be carry-over from other donors' samples.

In its sample, this clonotype was seen once. The chain uses TRBV7-2 and TRBJ2-7, with 10 bases lining up with TRBD2. V shed 1 base, J shed 6 bases, and the junction held 6 bases outside the gene matches. Germline CDR1 is SGHTA and CDR2 is FQGNSA. This CDR3 region has 15 residues. DNA for the CDR3: TGTGCCAGCAGCTTAGGGGGTAGCGGGAGGACCGAGCAGTACTTC. Amino acids: CASSLGGSGRTEQYF.

At least ten counts were recorded for this clonotype. The chain has TRBV14 and TRBJ2-1, with a tentative D call TRBD2 (5 bases). The V and J ends lost 2 bases and 3 bases respectively, with 8 bases between them. This CDR3 spans 14 amino acids. Germline V CDR1 and CDR2: SGHDN, FVKESK. The DNA for the CDR3 is TGTGCCAGCAGCCAAAAGCGGAACTACAATGAGCAGTTCTTC. Amino acids: CASSQKRNYNEQFF.

This clonotype was counted at least ten times. V usage is TRBV6-5 and J usage is TRBJ2-7, with TRBD2 identical over 8 bases. Germline V gene lookup returns CDR1 MNHEY and CDR2 SVGAGI. J gave up 2 bases and V 6 bases, and 9 bases lay outside the gene matches. This CDR3 region has 15 residues. This CDR3 is CASSYLAGRTYEQYF. CDR3 DNA: TGTGCCAGCAGCTATTTAGCGGGGCGGACCTACGAGCAGTACTTC.

The chain carries TRBV6-2 or TRBV6-3 and TRBJ1-1; 9 nucleotides agree with TRBD1. The junction had 10 bases not matched to a gene; V was cut back by 6 bases and J by 5 bases. Germline assignment: CDR1 MNHEY and CDR2 SVGEGT. This CDR3 has 15 amino acids. CDR3 coding DNA: TGTGCCAGCAGGACTTACAGGGGGCGTAGAACTGAAGCTTTCTTT. It codes for CASRTYRGRRTEAFF.

Here the CDR3 reads CDHPTGELFF. As DNA, the CDR3 is TGTGACCACCCCACCGGGGAGCTGTTTTTT. V gene TRBV2 combines with J gene TRBJ2-2; D gene ambiguous. The CDR3 runs to 10 residues. The germline V gene has CDR1 SNHLY and CDR2 FYNNEI.

Judged by abundance, this clonotype is medium-sized. The chain links TRBV5-1 to TRBJ2-1, with TRBD1 matching over 8 bases. Per the germline V gene, CDR1 is SGHRS and CDR2 is YFSETQ. This CDR3 has 16 residues. V lost 3 bases and J lost 3; bases outside the gene matches: 8. The CDR3 DNA follows: TGCGCCAGCAGCTCTACCGGGACAGGAATCTACAATGAGCAGTTCTTC. It is translated as CASSSTGTGIYNEQFF.

This clonotype was seen many times. The chain couples TRBV5-1 to TRBJ2-3; D is possibly TRBD2 (6 bases). Germline V gene lookup returns CDR1 SGHRS and CDR2 YFSETQ. The V gene lost 1 base and the J gene lost 0 bases, with 18 bases spanning the gap. The CDR3 is 18 residues long. The CDR3 loop reads CASSLTGVLHPSTDTQYF. Written as DNA, the CDR3 is TGCGCCAGCAGCTTGACGGGGGTCCTCCACCCTAGCACAGATACGCAGTATTTT.

This clonotype is medium-sized by share. The chain joins TRBV7-2 to TRBJ2-7; 8 bases line up with TRBD2. The CDR3 length is 14 residues. Germline V CDR1 and CDR2: SGHTA, FQGNSA. J was trimmed by 0 bases and V by 5 bases; bases with no gene match: 3. The CDR3 sequence: CASSPGGSSYEQYF. CDR3 DNA sequence: TGTGCCAGCAGCCCGGGGGGGAGCTCCTACGAGCAGTACTTC.

There are many counts of this clonotype. A much larger clone lies a single base off, so this may be a read error. This sequence joins TRBV28 and TRBJ2-7, with 11 bases matching TRBD2. CDR1 is MDHEN and CDR2 is SYDVKM in the germline V gene. V trimming: 6 bases; J trimming: 2 bases; junction bases outside the gene matches: 3. The CDR3 extends over 14 amino acids. The CDR3 DNA is TGTGCCAGCAGGGGGACTAGCGGCCCCTACGAGCAGTACTTC. Translated, it gives CASRGTSGPYEQYF.

This clonotype was seen just once. Sequence at one end of the junction differs from germline and may be a read error. The chain is built from TRBV7-9 and TRBJ1-6; D is possibly TRBD1 (6 bases). Germline loops: CDR1 SEHNR, CDR2 FQNEAQ (reference sequence). The CDR3 sequence is 16 residues long. The CDR3 is CASSLGQGFYNSPLRF. CDR3 DNA sequence: TGTGCCAGCAGCTTAGGCCAGGGGTTCTATAATTCACCCCTCCGCTTT.

This clonotype qualifies as medium-sized (0.01 to 0.1%). V is TRBV7-2 and J is TRBJ1-5; a possible D gene is TRBD1 (6 bases). CDR1 SGHTA and CDR2 FQGNSA come from the germline V gene. Trimming removed 1 base from V and 7 bases from J, with 17 bases in between. This CDR3 comprises 16 residues. This chain's CDR3 is CASSLGGGRIYQPQHF. In DNA, the CDR3 is TGTGCCAGCAGCTTAGGTGGGGGGCGTATCTACCAGCCCCAGCATTTT.

There are many counts of this clonotype. For the CDR3, the DNA is TGTGCCAGCTCACCACCGCAGGGTTATAATTCACCCCTCCACTTT. Encoded protein: CASSPPQGYNSPLHF. The chain links TRBV18 to TRBJ1-6, with TRBD1 as a possible D gene (5 bases). The V end lost 0 bases, the J end lost 4 bases, and 7 bases lay between the germline ends. The CDR3 extends over 15 amino acids. CDR1 is KGHSH and CDR2 is LQKENI in the germline V gene.

This clonotype was detected only once. The chain employs TRBV7-2 and TRBJ2-5; 10 bases map to TRBD2. CDR1 and CDR2 from the germline V gene are SGHTA and FQGNSA. The CDR3 contains 17 residues. The junction had 10 bases not matched to a gene; V was cut back by 1 base and J by 5 bases. CDR3 residues: CASSLGSSGGWGETQYF. The CDR3 DNA reads as TGTGCCAGCAGCTTAGGTTCTAGCGGGGGCTGGGGGGAGACCCAGTACTTC.

This clonotype was recorded a few times. The J gene is TRBJ1-2, the V gene TRBV5-1, with a weak D call TRBD1 (6 bases). V was clipped by 4 bases and J by 4 bases, with 11 bases between them. The CDR3 is made up of 13 amino acids. The V gene's germline CDR1 is SGHRS and CDR2 YFSETQ. CDR3 nucleotides: TGCGCCAGCAGCAGCACAGGGAGCTATGGCTACACCTTC. As protein: CASSSTGSYGYTF.

The chain recombines TRBV20-1 with TRBJ1-2; 7 nucleotides line up with TRBD1. Germline CDR1 is DFQATT and CDR2 is SNEGSKA (reference sequence). V shed 4 bases, J shed 2 bases, and the junction held 7 bases outside the gene matches. This CDR3 is 14 amino acids long. CDR3 DNA: TGCAGTGCTATTATAGGGACAGCCAACTATGGCTACACCTTC. Translating gives CSAIIGTANYGYTF.

As for this clonotype: At one end the junction does not follow the germline gene, possibly because of a read error. This chain uses TRBV4-1 with TRBJ2-1, with D hard to call. The CDR3 sequence is 8 residues long. Germline V gene sequence: CDR1 MGHRA, CDR2 YSYEKL. The CDR3 bases are TGCGCCAGCAGCCAAGTTCCATTC. Translating it yields CASSQVPF.

The J gene is TRBJ1-2, the V gene TRBV5-5; 9 bases line up with TRBD1. Germline trimming cut 3 bases from V and 4 bases from J; bases unmatched to any gene: 10. Germline V gene sequence: CDR1 SGHKS, CDR2 YYEKEE (reference sequence). The CDR3 length is 16 residues. The CDR3 DNA sequence: TGTGCCAGCAGCTCCGCCGGGACAGGGACACTCTATGGCTACACCTTC. It is translated as CASSSAGTGTLYGYTF. Full variable domain (missing parts from reference TRBV5-5 and TRBJ1-2): DAGVTQSPTHLIKTRGQQVTLRCSPISGHKSVSWYQQVLGQGPQFIFQYYEKEERGRGNFPDRFSARQFPNYSSELNVNALLLGDSALYLCASSSAGTGTLYGYTFGSGTRLTVV.

The chain combines TRBV19 with TRBJ2-1, with D uncertain. The CDR3 is 12 amino acids. The V and J ends lost 4 bases and 4 bases respectively, with 5 bases between them. Germline lookup yields CDR1 LNHDA and CDR2 SQIVND (reference sequence). In DNA form, the CDR3 reads TGTGCCAGTAGTACCCAATACAATGAGCAGTTCTTC. Encoded protein: CASSTQYNEQFF. The variable domain in full, with the rest retrieved from reference TRBV19 and TRBJ2-1, is DGGITQSPKYLFRKEGQNVTLSCEQNLNHDAMYWYRQDPGQGLRLIYYSQIVNDFQKGDIAEGYSVSREKKESFPLTVTSAQKNPTAFYLCASSTQYNEQFFGPGTRLTVL.

The table lists this clonotype with many counts. This may be a read error: a much more frequent sequence differs by one nucleotide. The gene calls are TRBV6-5 and TRBJ1-2; the match to TRBD1 covers 7 bases. Germline V CDR1 and CDR2: MNHEY, SVGAGI. The V segment lost 5 bases and the J segment 8 bases; nucleotides outside the gene matches: 11. There are 14 residues in the CDR3. The CDR3 nucleotides are TGTGCCAGCAGTCATCTGACAGGGCTCGGGGGCTACACCTTC. Protein sequence: CASSHLTGLGGYTF.